This T cell receptor beta chain was captured in a study of T cells after yellow fever vaccination (dated by TCRdb to the late 2010s). Some background on the complete study: The SMART-Seq v4 Ultra Low Input RNA kit was used to prepare libraries from fractions with low cell numbers. To follow T-cell clones before and after primary and booster YFV17D yellow fever vaccination, bulk TCR alpha and beta repertoires were sequenced over time. Two healthy male donors, one aged 18 to 29 and one aged 30 to 40 years, were included in the cohort. Bulk PBMC replicates and cell subsets were isolated from blood drawn at multiple timepoints before and after both primary and secondary immunization. General conclusions and limits of the study: After the booster, most clones that had expanded after primary vaccination were detected again (nearly 97% of CD4 and around nine tenths of CD8), suggesting broad maintenance of memory. Because the study included only a couple of donors, the extent to which the findings can be generalized is limited. A small share of clonotypes was detected in both CD4 and CD8 compartments, with the overlap likely arising from convergent recombination. Computational filtering was required because FACS-sorted repertoires could contain abundant contaminating clonotypes from the bulk population. Compared with the primary T-cell response, the secondary T-cell response was weaker but faster, peaking on day 5 rather than day 15.

Measured from the cysteine to the phenylalanine, the CDR3 is 14 residues long. The CDR3 DNA has 42 bases and is translated from base 1. Looking up the germline V gene yields CDR1 SGHDT and CDR2 YYEEEE. The V end loses 0 bases and the J end loses 5 bases, and a stretch of 11 bases separates them. What this sample's treatment or condition label stands for: live attenuated yellow fever vaccine strain. Two biological replicates of bulk PBMCs were collected at each blood-draw timepoint. PBMCs were isolated from peripheral blood using a standard Ficoll-Paque protocol. RNA was extracted with TriZol from bulk PBMCs, CD4 and CD8 fractions, and dextramer-positive and dextramer-negative fractions. This clonotype was counted ten times or more. No cognate antigen has been identified for it. The input lacks base qualities; no much larger clone sits a single base away. Instrument on record: Illumina NovaSeq 6000. TCR cDNA was synthesized by 5'RACE template switching, which introduced a universal primer site and unique molecular identifiers. cDNA synthesis was primed from both the TCR alpha and TCR beta constant segments. Library amplification used two PCR steps, and the second PCR step added sample barcodes and sequencing adapters. Sequencing of libraries was performed on Illumina HiSeq 2500 (2x100 bp) or NovaSeq (2x150 bp). Per the source publication's procedure: Demultiplexing of reads and collapsing into UMI consensus sequences were performed with MIGEC, and V(D)J alignment was carried out with MiXCR. Vaccine-responding clonotypes were defined with edgeR using replicate PBMC samples, requiring FDR below 0.01 and a log2 fold change above 5 up to day 15. Each bulk clonotype received a CD4 or CD8 identity based on whether the sequenced CD4 or CD8 repertoire contained that clonotype at higher abundance. TCRdb handled the public reads itself, with Q25 trimming in fastp and clone calling in MiXCR, and kept productive beta chains. Rows merge per CDR3 protein into single entries with the most common DNA and genes. Here the V and J calls rest on TCRdb's processing, not on the authors' analysis. For this sample the table gives more than 200,000 distinct CDR3 sequences, of which approximately 3.8% were detected only once. In total, the top ten clones hold about 19% of the sample.

The rearrangement combines TRBV5-6 with TRBJ2-5; a tentative D call is TRBD1 (5 bases match). The sequenced sample was PBMCs, obtained 15 days after the yellow fever booster vaccination. The TCR was taken from a man younger than 30 who received the YFV17D yellow fever vaccine. The CDR3 is CASSLGAGRETQYF. Read as DNA, the sequence is TGTGCCAGCAGCTTGGGGGCAGGGCGGGAGACCCAGTACTTC.